The 14 T cell receptor beta chains given below trace back to one sample, sequenced in a study of blood T cell repertoires in COVID-19. Profiled with immunoSEQ multiplex PCR; TCRdb holds only in-frame clones, not every one. The sample carries about 400,000 clones, over 75% recorded once. Sequencing was performed on PBMCs or T cells enriched from blood (not recorded which). These receptors were taken from a woman aged 40 to 55 with acute COVID-19.

The chain recombines TRBV15 with TRBJ1-4; D might be TRBD1 (5 bases). CDR3 length equals 15 residues. V lost 6 bases to trimming and J lost 5 bases, with 16 bases between them. The germline CDR1 and CDR2 sequences are LNHNV and YYDKDF (reference sequence). The CDR3 bases are TGTGCCACCAGAGGACCAAATAGGGGAAATGAAAAACTGTTTTTT. Protein: CATRGPNRGNEKLFF.

The gene calls are TRBV9 and TRBJ2-2; 13 bases are shared with TRBD2. Trimming removed 1 base from V and 6 bases from J; junction bases left unmatched: 0. The CDR3 consists of 15 residues. The germline gives CDR1 SGDLS, CDR2 YYNGEE. The CDR3 is CASSVTSGGAGELFF. DNA for the CDR3: TGTGCCAGCAGCGTAACTAGCGGGGGGGCCGGGGAGCTGTTTTTT.

The chain combines TRBV5-4 with TRBJ2-7; 8 bases line up with TRBD2. CDR1 SGHNT and CDR2 YYREEE come from the germline V gene (reference sequence). After removal of 1 base from V and 0 bases from J, the junction contained 3 bases not matched to a gene. This CDR3 comprises 15 residues. As DNA, the CDR3 is TGTGCCAGCAGCTTGAGCAGCGGGAGCTCCTACGAGCAGTACTTC. It is translated as CASSLSSGSSYEQYF. Based on the CDR3 plus reference TRBV5-4 and TRBJ2-7, the full variable domain is ETGVTQSPTHLIKTRGQQVTLRCSSQSGHNTVSWYQQALGQGPQFIFQYYREEENGRGNFPPRFSGLQFPNYSSELNVNALELDDSALYLCASSLSSGSSYEQYFGPGTRLTVT.

V gene TRBV29-1 combines with J gene TRBJ2-5, with 9 bases matching TRBD1. This CDR3 region has 14 residues. J was trimmed by 4 bases and V by 6 bases; bases with no gene match: 9. Germline V lookup: CDR1 SQVTM, CDR2 ANQGSEA. The CDR3 nucleotides read TGCAGCGTCCGGACAGGGGCTAGGGGAGAGACCCAGTACTTC. Protein: CSVRTGARGETQYF.

CDR3 residues: CASSLEAVNTEAFF. CDR3 nucleotides: TGTGCCAGCAGCTTGGAGGCGGTGAACACTGAAGCTTTCTTT. The V and J genes are TRBV5-4 and TRBJ1-1; no reliable D call. Deletions cut 0 bases from V and 0 bases from J, with 6 bases between. The germline gives CDR1 SGHNT, CDR2 YYREEE (reference sequence). CDR3 length: 14 amino acids.

The V and J genes are TRBV19 and TRBJ1-1; the D is unclear. This CDR3 region has 15 residues. CDR1 LNHDA and CDR2 SQIVND come from the germline V gene (reference sequence). Trimming took 6 bases from V and 6 from J, leaving 20 bases between them. The CDR3, as DNA: TGTGCCAGTAGGCCGTTCCCTAGCGGTGTCGCTGAAGCTTTCTTT. It codes for CASRPFPSGVAEAFF.

CDR3 sequence (DNA): TGTGCCAGCAGCCGCCGGGAAGGACTACCCGACTACGAGCAGTACTTC. Protein: CASSRREGLPDYEQYF. The chain links TRBV14 to TRBJ2-7, with a tentative D call TRBD2 (6 bases). The V gene's germline CDR1 is SGHDN and CDR2 FVKESK. The CDR3 is 16 amino acids. Trimming left V 4 bases short and J 3 bases short, with 19 bases between. The entire variable domain, with the rest obtained from reference TRBV14 and TRBJ2-7, is as follows: EAGVTQFPSHSVIEKGQTVTLRCDPISGHDNLYWYRRVMGKEIKFLLHFVKESKQDESGMPNNRFLAERTGGTYSTLKVQPAELEDSGVYFCASSRREGLPDYEQYFGPGTRLTVT.

The rearrangement links TRBV16 to TRBJ1-5; D unresolved. The CDR3 has 15 residues. The V gene's germline CDR1 is KGHSY and CDR2 FQNENV. With 5 bases removed from V and 1 base from J, the gap between germline ends came to 12 bases. Here the CDR3 DNA reads TGTGCCAGCAGCACCCGGGCGGGGAGCAATCAGCCCCAGCATTTT. This encodes CASSTRAGSNQPQHF.

The gene calls are TRBV10-1 and TRBJ2-5; 9 bases align to TRBD2. Germline loops: CDR1 WNHNN, CDR2 SYGVQD (reference sequence). The CDR3 has 17 residues. V lost 4 bases, J lost 4 bases, and 13 bases stayed unmatched. This CDR3 reads CASSVIPTSGFPETQYF. CDR3 in DNA: TGCGCCAGCAGTGTAATTCCCACTAGCGGGTTTCCAGAGACCCAGTACTTC.

The table lists this clone with a few counts. The chain combines TRBV3-1 (or the pseudogene TRBV3-2) with TRBJ1-2, with D uncertain. Germline CDR1 LGHDT, CDR2 YNNKEL (reference sequence). This CDR3 has 14 residues. Trimming cost V 4 bases and J 4 bases, with 13 bases left between them. The CDR3 DNA reads TGTGCCAGCAGCCCTCCCGGGTCCAGCTATGGCTACACCTTC. Translated: CASSPPGSSYGYTF.

The chain uses TRBV5-6 and TRBJ1-6; tentative D call: TRBD1 (5 bases). The CDR3 runs to 15 residues. CDR1 is SGHDT and CDR2 is YYEEEE in the germline V gene. V was shortened by 3 bases and J by 10 bases, with 17 bases between the two germline ends. CDR3 residues: CASSSLGGVRSPLHF. CDR3 DNA sequence: TGTGCCAGCAGCTCCCTAGGAGGGGTTAGATCACCCCTCCACTTT.

The J gene is TRBJ2-5, the V gene TRBV5-1, with 9 bases that match TRBD1. Trimming cost V 3 bases and J 4 bases; bases outside gene matches: 7. Germline V gives CDR1 SGHRS, CDR2 YFSETQ. The CDR3 is 15 amino acids. For the CDR3, the DNA is TGCGCCAGCAGCTGGGCGGGACAGGGAGTAGAGACCCAGTACTTC. Amino acid sequence: CASSWAGQGVETQYF.

This chain joins TRBV30 and TRBJ2-1; a possible D gene is TRBD2 (7 bases). V was pared by 4 bases and J by 15 bases, with 22 bases between. Germline CDR1 and CDR2: GTSNPN and SVGIG (reference sequence). The CDR3 runs 13 residues. CDR3 DNA sequence: TGTGCCTGGACAAAGGGGGGAGGGACTAATCGGTTCTTC. It codes for CAWTKGGGTNRFF.

The V and J genes are TRBV5-1 and TRBJ1-3; TRBD1 might be the D (6 bases). Germline CDR1 and CDR2: SGHRS and YFSETQ. This CDR3 has 14 residues. V lost 3 bases, J lost 4 bases, and 11 bases lay in between. CDR3 coding DNA: TGCGCCAGCAGCTCCACAGGGTACGGAAACACCATATATTTT. This encodes CASSSTGYGNTIYF.